This TCR beta chain was recorded in a study of shared clonotypes between healthy human individuals. Study details: Every donor yielded three CD4 naive, three CD4 memory, two CD8 naive and one CD8 memory plate.

V lost 8 bases and J 5 bases, leaving 15 bases between the germline ends. Per the germline V gene, CDR1 is LNHDA and CDR2 is SQIVND (reference sequence). The CDR3 runs 13 residues. The protocol was immunoSEQ multiplex PCR, while the TCRdb copy is restricted to in-frame clones and leaves out a portion. The profile shows fewer than 3 million clones, roughly 92% of them singletons. This clone has just a few counts. The sequenced material came from naive CD4+ T cells from PBMCs. Documented subset: CD45RA+ positively selected. The chain has TRBV19 and TRBJ2-5; possibly TRBD2 for D (5 bases). This receptor was identified in a man aged 18 to 29 in good health. Some clones in this sample may be carry-over from other donors' samples. The DNA for the CDR3 is TGTGCCAGTGATCGGGGTCTGGGGGAGACCCAGTACTTC. This sequence encodes CASDRGLGETQYF.